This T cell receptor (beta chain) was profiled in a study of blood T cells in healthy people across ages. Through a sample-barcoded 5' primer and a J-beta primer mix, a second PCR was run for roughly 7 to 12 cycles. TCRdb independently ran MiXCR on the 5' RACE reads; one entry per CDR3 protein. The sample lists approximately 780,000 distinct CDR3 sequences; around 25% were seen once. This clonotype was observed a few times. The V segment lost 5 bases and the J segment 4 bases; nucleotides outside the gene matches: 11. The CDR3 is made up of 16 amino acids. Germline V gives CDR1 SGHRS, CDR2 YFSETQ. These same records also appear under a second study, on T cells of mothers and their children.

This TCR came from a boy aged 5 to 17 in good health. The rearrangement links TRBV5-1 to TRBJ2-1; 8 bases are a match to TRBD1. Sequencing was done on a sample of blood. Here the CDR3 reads CASRRDGTGLYNEQFF. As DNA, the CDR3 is TGCGCCAGCAGAAGAGACGGGACAGGTCTTTACAATGAGCAGTTCTTC.